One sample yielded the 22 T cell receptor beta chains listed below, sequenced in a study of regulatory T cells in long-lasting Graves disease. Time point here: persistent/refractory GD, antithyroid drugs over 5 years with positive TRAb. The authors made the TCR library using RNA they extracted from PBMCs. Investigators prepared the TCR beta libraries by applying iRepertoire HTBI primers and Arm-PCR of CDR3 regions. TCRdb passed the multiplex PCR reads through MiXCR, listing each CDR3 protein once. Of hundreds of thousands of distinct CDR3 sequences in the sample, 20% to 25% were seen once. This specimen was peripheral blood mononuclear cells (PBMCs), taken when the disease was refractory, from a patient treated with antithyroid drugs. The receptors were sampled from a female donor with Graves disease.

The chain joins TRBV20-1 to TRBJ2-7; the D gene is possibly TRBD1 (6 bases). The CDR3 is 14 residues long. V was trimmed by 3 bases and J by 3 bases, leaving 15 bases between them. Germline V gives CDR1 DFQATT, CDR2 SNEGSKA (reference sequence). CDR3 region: CSASWTVRLYEQYF. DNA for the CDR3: TGCAGTGCTAGCTGGACAGTTCGGCTCTACGAGCAGTACTTC.

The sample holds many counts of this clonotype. This CDR3 is CASSVQGPMNTEAFF. For the CDR3, the DNA is TGTGCCAGCAGTGTCCAGGGACCGATGAACACTGAAGCTTTCTTT. V is TRBV28 and J is TRBJ1-1, with D perhaps TRBD1 (5 bases). CDR3 length equals 15 residues. Germline loops: CDR1 MDHEN, CDR2 SYDVKM. Deletions cut 5 bases from V and 0 bases from J, with 13 bases between. Full variable domain (outside the CDR3, taken from reference TRBV28 and TRBJ1-1): DVKVTQSSRYLVKRTGEKVFLECVQDMDHENMFWYRQDPGLGLRLIYFSYDVKMKEKGDIPEGYSVSREKKERFSLILESASTNQTSMYLCASSVQGPMNTEAFFGQGTRLTVV.

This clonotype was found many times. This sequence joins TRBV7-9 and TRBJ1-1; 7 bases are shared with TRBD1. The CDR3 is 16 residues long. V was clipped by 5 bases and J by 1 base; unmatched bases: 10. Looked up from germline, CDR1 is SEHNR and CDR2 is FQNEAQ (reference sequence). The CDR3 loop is CASSPTTGSRNTEAFF. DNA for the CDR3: TGTGCCAGCAGCCCTACGACAGGGTCCAGGAACACTGAAGCTTTCTTT.

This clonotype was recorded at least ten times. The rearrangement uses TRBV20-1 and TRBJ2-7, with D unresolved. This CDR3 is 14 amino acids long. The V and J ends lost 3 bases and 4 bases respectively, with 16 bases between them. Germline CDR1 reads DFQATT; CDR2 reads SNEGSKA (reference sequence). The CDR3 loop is CSARDNRAFYEQYF. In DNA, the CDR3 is TGCAGTGCTAGGGATAACCGGGCTTTTTACGAGCAGTACTTC.

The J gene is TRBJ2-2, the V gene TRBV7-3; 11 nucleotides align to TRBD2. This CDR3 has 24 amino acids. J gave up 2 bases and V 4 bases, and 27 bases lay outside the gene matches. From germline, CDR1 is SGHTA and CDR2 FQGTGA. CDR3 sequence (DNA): TGTGCCAGCAGCTCTACTACCATACGCGTGCAAATATCGGGACTAGCGGTAAACACCGGGGAGCTGTTTTTT. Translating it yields CASSSTTIRVQISGLAVNTGELFF.

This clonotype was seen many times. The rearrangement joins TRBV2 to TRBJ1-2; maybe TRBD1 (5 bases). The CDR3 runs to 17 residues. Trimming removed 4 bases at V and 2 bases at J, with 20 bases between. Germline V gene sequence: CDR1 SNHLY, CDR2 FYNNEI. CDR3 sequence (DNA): TGTGCCAGCAGTGTCGTGGCGGGCCGGGACCGAAACTATGGCTACACCTTC. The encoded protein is CASSVVAGRDRNYGYTF.

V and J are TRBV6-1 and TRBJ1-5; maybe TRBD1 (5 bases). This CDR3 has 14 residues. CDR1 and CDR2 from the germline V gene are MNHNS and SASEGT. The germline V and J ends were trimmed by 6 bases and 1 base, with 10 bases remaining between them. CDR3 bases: TGTGCCAGCAGAGGGGCAGGGAGCAATCAGCCCCAGCATTTT. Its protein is CASRGAGSNQPQHF.

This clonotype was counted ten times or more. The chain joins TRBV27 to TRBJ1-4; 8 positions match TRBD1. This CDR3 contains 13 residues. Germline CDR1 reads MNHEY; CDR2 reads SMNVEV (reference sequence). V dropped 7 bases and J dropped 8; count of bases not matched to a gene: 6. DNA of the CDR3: TGTGCCAGCAAGGACAGGGCCAACGAAAAACTGTTTTTT. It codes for CASKDRANEKLFF.

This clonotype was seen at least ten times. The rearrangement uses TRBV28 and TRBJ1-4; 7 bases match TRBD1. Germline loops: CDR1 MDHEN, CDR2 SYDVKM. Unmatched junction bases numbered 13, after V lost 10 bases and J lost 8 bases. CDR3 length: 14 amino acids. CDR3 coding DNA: TGTGCCACCTCGGAGGGGGGACAGAAGGAAAAACTGTTTTTT. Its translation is CATSEGGQKEKLFF.

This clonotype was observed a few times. The CDR3 is CASSGSGAQETQYF. In DNA, the CDR3 is TGTGCCAGCAGCGGGTCGGGGGCGCAAGAGACCCAGTACTTC. The chain is built from TRBV7-2 and TRBJ2-5, with D perhaps matching TRBD1 or TRBD2 (6 bases each). This CDR3 has 14 amino acids. V was clipped by 5 bases and J by 2 bases, with 12 bases between them. Germline V lookup: CDR1 SGHTA, CDR2 FQGNSA.

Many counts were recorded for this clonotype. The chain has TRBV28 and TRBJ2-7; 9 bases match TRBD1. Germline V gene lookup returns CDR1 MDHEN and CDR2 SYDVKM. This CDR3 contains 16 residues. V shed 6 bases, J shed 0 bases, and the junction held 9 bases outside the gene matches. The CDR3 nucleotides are TGTGCCAGCAGCTTAGTGGGACAGGGCAGCTCCTACGAGCAGTACTTC. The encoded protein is CASSLVGQGSSYEQYF. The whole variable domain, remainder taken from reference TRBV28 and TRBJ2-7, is DVKVTQSSRYLVKRTGEKVFLECVQDMDHENMFWYRQDPGLGLRLIYFSYDVKMKEKGDIPEGYSVSREKKERFSLILESASTNQTSMYLCASSLVGQGSSYEQYFGPGTRLTVT.

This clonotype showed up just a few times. CDR3 protein: CASSPRGPAGAFSYEQYF. As DNA, the CDR3 is TGTGCCAGCAGCCCTAGGGGACCGGCAGGGGCTTTCTCCTACGAGCAGTACTTC. The V and J genes are TRBV7-6 and TRBJ2-7, with D perhaps matching TRBD1 (6 bases). The germline V and J ends were trimmed by 5 bases and 0 bases, with 23 bases remaining between them. Germline V gene lookup returns CDR1 SGHVS and CDR2 FNYEAQ. The CDR3 runs 18 residues.

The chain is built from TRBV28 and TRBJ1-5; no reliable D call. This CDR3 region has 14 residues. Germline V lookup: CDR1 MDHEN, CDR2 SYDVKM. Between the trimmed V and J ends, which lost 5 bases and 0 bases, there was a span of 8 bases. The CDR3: CASSEDLSNQPQHF. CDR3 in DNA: TGTGCCAGCAGTGAAGACCTTAGCAATCAGCCCCAGCATTTT.

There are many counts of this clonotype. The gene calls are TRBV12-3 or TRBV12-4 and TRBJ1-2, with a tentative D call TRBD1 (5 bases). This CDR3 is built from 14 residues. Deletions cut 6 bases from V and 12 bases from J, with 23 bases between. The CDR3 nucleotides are TGTGCCAGCAGGTACCAGGACTGGAACGGGGGAAACACCTTC. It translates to CASRYQDWNGGNTF.

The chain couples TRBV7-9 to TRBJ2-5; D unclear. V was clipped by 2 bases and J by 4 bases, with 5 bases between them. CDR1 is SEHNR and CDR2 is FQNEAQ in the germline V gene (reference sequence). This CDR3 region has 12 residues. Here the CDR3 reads CASSLILETQYF. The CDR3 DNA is TGTGCCAGCAGCTTAATTCTAGAGACCCAGTACTTC.

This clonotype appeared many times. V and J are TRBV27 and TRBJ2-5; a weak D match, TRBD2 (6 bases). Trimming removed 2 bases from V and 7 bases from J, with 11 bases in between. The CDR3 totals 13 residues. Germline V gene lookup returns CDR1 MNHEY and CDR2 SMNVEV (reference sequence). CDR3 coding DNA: TGTGCCAGCAGTTTAGCGGGGCTAGGGACCCAGTACTTC. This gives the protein CASSLAGLGTQYF.

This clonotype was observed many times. In nucleotides, the CDR3 is TGTGCCAGCAGCCCGGACAGAGGCTACGAGCAGTACTTC. It is translated as CASSPDRGYEQYF. The genes are TRBV11-1 and TRBJ2-7, with a tentative D call TRBD1 (6 bases). V lost 5 bases, J lost 3 bases, and 11 bases lay in between. The CDR3 loop spans 13 amino acids. From germline, CDR1 is SGHAT and CDR2 FQDESV (reference sequence).

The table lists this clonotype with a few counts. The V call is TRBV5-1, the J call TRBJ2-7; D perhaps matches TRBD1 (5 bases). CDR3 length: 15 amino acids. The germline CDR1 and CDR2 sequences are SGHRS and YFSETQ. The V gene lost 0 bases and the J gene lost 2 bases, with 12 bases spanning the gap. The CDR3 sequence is CASSLDRTGPYEQYF. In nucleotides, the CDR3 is TGCGCCAGCAGCTTGGATAGAACAGGTCCCTACGAGCAGTACTTC.

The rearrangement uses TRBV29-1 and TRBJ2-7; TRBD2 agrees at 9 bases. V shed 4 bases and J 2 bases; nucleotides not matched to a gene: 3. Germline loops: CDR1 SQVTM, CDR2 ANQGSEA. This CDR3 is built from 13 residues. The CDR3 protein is CSVVSSGAYEQYF. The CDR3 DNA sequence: TGCAGCGTTGTATCTAGCGGGGCCTACGAGCAGTACTTC.

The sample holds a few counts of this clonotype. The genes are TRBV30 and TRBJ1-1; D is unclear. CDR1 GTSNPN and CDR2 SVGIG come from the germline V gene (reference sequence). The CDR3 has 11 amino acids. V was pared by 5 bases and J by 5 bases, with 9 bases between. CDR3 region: CAWDEGTEAFF. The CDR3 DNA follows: TGTGCCTGGGACGAAGGAACTGAAGCTTTCTTT.

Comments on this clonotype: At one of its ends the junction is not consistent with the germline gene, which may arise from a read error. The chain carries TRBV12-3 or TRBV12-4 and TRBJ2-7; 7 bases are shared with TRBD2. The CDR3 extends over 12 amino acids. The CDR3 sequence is CASSWVSGARSF. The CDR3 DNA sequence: TGTGCCAGCAGCTGGGTAAGCGGGGCCCGGTCCTTC.

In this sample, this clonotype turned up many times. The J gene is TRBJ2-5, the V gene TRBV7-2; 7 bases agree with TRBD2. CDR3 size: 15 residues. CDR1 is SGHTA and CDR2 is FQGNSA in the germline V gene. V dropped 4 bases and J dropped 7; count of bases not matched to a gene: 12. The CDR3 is CASSSREAGWGTQYF. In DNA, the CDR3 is TGTGCCAGCAGCTCTAGGGAAGCGGGGTGGGGGACCCAGTACTTC.